This T cell receptor (beta chain) was documented in a study of T cells in Graves' hyperthyroidism and ophthalmopathy. The hyperthyroidism was newly diagnosed and had lasted under 2 months; the patients were aged 18 to 65. Uncontrolled infection, other autoimmune disease, pregnancy or lactation barred patients from enrollment. This clonotype was counted ten times or more. The antigen is unknown. What was amplified from RNA transcripts were TCR beta CDR3 regions. With the HTBI primer set, the TCR CDR3 went through a first round of RT-PCR. TCRdb ran MiXCR on the multiplex PCR reads and lists one entry per CDR3 protein. The sample consists of over 700,000 distinct CDR3 sequences, 35% of them appearing once. Study-wide results and caveats: Blood also contained most expanded thyroid clonotypes above 0.001. A model of 13 V-J features distinguished ophthalmopathy from stable hyperthyroidism.

The sample taken for sequencing was blood. The TCR was taken from a middle-aged woman with Graves' hyperthyroidism.

The CDR3 DNA reads TGTGCCAGTCTAGGACAGGCCAACACTGAAGCTTTCTTT. Its protein product is CASLGQANTEAFF. This rearrangement joins TRBV19 to TRBJ1-1; TRBD1 matches 7 bases. The CDR3 totals 13 residues. Germline V gene data show CDR1 as LNHDA and CDR2 as SQIVND (reference sequence). V gave up 8 bases and J gave up 2 bases; unmatched junction bases: 5.